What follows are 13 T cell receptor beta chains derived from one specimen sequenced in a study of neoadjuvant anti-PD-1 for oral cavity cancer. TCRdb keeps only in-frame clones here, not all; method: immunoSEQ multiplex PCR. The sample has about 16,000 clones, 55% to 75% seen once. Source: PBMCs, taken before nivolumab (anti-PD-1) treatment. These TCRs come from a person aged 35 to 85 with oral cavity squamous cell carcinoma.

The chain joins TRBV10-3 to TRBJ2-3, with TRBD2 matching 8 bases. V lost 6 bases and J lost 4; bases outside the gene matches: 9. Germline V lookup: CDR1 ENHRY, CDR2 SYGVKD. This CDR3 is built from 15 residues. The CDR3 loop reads CAISVNRGGADTQYF. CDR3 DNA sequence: TGTGCCATCAGCGTGAACCGGGGGGGCGCAGATACGCAGTATTTT.

CDR3 bases: TGTGCCAGCAGCCAAATGTCCGGGAGTGAAAAACTGTTTTTT. It translates to CASSQMSGSEKLFF. This chain joins TRBV14 and TRBJ1-4; D unresolved. Looked up from germline, CDR1 is SGHDN and CDR2 is FVKESK. Deletions cut 2 bases from V and 7 bases from J, with 11 bases between. The CDR3 extends over 14 amino acids.

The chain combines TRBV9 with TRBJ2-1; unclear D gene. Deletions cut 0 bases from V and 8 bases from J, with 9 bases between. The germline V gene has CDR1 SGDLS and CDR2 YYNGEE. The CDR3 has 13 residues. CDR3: CASSVGLSHEQFF. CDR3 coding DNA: TGTGCCAGCAGCGTAGGTCTTAGTCATGAGCAGTTCTTC.

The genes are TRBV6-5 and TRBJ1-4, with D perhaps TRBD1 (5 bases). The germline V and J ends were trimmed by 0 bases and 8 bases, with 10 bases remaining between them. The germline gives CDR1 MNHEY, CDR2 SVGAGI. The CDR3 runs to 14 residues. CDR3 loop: CASSYSTVAEKLFF. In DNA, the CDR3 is TGTGCCAGCAGTTACTCGACAGTCGCGGAAAAACTGTTTTTT.

DNA for the CDR3: TGTGCCAGCACCTTGACAGGAATGAACACTGAAGCTTTCTTT. Encoded protein: CASTLTGMNTEAFF. The chain recombines TRBV13 with TRBJ1-1; a possible D gene is TRBD1 (6 bases). Between the trimmed V and J ends, which lost 7 bases and 0 bases, there was a span of 12 bases. The germline gives CDR1 PRHDT, CDR2 FYEKMQ (reference sequence). The CDR3 totals 14 residues.

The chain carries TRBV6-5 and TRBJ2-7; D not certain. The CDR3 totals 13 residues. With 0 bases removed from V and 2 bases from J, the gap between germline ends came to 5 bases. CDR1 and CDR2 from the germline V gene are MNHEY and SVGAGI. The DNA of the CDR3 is TGTGCCAGCAGTTACTCGATTACCTACGAGCAGTACTTC. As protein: CASSYSITYEQYF.

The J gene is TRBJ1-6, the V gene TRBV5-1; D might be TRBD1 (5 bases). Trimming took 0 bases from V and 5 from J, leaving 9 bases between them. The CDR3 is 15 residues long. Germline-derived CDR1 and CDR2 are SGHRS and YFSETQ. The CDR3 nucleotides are TGCGCCAGCAGCTTGGCGGGACCGAATAATTCACCCCTCCACTTT. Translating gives CASSLAGPNNSPLHF.

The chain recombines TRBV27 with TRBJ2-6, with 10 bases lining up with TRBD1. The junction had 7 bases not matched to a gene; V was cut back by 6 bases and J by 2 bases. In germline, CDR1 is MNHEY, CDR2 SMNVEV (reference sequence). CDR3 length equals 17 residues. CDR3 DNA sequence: TGTGCCAGCAGCAGGGGACAGGGGATGCCTGGGGCCAACGTCCTGACTTTC. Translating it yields CASSRGQGMPGANVLTF.

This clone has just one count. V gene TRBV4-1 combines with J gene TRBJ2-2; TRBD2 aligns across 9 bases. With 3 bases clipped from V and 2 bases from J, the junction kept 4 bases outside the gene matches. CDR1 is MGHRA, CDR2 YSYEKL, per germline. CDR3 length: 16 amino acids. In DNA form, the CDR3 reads TGCGCCAGCAGCCATCTAGCGGGGTTAAACACCGGGGAGCTGTTTTTT. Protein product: CASSHLAGLNTGELFF.

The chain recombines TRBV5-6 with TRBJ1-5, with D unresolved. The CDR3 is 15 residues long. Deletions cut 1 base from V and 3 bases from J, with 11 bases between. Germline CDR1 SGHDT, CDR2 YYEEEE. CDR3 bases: TGTGCCAGCAGCTTGAGCGACCGACCCAATCAGCCCCAGCATTTT. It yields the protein CASSLSDRPNQPQHF.

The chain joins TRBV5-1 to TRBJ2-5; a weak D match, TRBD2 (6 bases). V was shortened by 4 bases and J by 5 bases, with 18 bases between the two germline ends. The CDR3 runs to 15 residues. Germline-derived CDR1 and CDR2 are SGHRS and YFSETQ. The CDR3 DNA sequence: TGCGCCAGCAGCCTCCGGGGGTCCGGGGTGGAGACCCAGTACTTC. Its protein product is CASSLRGSGVETQYF.

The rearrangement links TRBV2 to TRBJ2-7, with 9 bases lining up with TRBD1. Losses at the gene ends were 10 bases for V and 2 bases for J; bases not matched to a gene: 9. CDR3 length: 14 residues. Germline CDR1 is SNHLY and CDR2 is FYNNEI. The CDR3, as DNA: TGTGCCATTCGACAGGGGGGGGGACCCTACGAGCAGTACTTC. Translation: CAIRQGGGPYEQYF.

CDR3 protein: CASSTTVNTEAFF. The CDR3 DNA is TGTGCCAGTAGTACGACAGTCAACACTGAAGCTTTCTTT. The gene calls are TRBV19 and TRBJ1-1, with D possibly being TRBD1 (5 bases). CDR3 length: 13 residues. Looked up from germline, CDR1 is LNHDA and CDR2 is SQIVND (reference sequence). Trimming removed 4 bases from V and 2 bases from J, with 8 bases in between.